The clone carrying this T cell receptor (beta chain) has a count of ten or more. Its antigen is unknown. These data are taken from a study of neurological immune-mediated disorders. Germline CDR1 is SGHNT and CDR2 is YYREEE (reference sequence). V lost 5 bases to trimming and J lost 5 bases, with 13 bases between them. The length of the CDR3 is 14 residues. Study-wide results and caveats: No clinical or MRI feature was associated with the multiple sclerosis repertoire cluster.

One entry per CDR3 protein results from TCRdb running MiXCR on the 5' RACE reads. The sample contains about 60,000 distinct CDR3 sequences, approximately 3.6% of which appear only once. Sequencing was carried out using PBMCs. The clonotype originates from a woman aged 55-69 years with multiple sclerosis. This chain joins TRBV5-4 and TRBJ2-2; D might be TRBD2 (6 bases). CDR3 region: CASRPEGLTGELFF. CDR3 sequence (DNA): TGTGCCAGCAGGCCGGAGGGCTTGACCGGGGAGCTGTTTTTT.